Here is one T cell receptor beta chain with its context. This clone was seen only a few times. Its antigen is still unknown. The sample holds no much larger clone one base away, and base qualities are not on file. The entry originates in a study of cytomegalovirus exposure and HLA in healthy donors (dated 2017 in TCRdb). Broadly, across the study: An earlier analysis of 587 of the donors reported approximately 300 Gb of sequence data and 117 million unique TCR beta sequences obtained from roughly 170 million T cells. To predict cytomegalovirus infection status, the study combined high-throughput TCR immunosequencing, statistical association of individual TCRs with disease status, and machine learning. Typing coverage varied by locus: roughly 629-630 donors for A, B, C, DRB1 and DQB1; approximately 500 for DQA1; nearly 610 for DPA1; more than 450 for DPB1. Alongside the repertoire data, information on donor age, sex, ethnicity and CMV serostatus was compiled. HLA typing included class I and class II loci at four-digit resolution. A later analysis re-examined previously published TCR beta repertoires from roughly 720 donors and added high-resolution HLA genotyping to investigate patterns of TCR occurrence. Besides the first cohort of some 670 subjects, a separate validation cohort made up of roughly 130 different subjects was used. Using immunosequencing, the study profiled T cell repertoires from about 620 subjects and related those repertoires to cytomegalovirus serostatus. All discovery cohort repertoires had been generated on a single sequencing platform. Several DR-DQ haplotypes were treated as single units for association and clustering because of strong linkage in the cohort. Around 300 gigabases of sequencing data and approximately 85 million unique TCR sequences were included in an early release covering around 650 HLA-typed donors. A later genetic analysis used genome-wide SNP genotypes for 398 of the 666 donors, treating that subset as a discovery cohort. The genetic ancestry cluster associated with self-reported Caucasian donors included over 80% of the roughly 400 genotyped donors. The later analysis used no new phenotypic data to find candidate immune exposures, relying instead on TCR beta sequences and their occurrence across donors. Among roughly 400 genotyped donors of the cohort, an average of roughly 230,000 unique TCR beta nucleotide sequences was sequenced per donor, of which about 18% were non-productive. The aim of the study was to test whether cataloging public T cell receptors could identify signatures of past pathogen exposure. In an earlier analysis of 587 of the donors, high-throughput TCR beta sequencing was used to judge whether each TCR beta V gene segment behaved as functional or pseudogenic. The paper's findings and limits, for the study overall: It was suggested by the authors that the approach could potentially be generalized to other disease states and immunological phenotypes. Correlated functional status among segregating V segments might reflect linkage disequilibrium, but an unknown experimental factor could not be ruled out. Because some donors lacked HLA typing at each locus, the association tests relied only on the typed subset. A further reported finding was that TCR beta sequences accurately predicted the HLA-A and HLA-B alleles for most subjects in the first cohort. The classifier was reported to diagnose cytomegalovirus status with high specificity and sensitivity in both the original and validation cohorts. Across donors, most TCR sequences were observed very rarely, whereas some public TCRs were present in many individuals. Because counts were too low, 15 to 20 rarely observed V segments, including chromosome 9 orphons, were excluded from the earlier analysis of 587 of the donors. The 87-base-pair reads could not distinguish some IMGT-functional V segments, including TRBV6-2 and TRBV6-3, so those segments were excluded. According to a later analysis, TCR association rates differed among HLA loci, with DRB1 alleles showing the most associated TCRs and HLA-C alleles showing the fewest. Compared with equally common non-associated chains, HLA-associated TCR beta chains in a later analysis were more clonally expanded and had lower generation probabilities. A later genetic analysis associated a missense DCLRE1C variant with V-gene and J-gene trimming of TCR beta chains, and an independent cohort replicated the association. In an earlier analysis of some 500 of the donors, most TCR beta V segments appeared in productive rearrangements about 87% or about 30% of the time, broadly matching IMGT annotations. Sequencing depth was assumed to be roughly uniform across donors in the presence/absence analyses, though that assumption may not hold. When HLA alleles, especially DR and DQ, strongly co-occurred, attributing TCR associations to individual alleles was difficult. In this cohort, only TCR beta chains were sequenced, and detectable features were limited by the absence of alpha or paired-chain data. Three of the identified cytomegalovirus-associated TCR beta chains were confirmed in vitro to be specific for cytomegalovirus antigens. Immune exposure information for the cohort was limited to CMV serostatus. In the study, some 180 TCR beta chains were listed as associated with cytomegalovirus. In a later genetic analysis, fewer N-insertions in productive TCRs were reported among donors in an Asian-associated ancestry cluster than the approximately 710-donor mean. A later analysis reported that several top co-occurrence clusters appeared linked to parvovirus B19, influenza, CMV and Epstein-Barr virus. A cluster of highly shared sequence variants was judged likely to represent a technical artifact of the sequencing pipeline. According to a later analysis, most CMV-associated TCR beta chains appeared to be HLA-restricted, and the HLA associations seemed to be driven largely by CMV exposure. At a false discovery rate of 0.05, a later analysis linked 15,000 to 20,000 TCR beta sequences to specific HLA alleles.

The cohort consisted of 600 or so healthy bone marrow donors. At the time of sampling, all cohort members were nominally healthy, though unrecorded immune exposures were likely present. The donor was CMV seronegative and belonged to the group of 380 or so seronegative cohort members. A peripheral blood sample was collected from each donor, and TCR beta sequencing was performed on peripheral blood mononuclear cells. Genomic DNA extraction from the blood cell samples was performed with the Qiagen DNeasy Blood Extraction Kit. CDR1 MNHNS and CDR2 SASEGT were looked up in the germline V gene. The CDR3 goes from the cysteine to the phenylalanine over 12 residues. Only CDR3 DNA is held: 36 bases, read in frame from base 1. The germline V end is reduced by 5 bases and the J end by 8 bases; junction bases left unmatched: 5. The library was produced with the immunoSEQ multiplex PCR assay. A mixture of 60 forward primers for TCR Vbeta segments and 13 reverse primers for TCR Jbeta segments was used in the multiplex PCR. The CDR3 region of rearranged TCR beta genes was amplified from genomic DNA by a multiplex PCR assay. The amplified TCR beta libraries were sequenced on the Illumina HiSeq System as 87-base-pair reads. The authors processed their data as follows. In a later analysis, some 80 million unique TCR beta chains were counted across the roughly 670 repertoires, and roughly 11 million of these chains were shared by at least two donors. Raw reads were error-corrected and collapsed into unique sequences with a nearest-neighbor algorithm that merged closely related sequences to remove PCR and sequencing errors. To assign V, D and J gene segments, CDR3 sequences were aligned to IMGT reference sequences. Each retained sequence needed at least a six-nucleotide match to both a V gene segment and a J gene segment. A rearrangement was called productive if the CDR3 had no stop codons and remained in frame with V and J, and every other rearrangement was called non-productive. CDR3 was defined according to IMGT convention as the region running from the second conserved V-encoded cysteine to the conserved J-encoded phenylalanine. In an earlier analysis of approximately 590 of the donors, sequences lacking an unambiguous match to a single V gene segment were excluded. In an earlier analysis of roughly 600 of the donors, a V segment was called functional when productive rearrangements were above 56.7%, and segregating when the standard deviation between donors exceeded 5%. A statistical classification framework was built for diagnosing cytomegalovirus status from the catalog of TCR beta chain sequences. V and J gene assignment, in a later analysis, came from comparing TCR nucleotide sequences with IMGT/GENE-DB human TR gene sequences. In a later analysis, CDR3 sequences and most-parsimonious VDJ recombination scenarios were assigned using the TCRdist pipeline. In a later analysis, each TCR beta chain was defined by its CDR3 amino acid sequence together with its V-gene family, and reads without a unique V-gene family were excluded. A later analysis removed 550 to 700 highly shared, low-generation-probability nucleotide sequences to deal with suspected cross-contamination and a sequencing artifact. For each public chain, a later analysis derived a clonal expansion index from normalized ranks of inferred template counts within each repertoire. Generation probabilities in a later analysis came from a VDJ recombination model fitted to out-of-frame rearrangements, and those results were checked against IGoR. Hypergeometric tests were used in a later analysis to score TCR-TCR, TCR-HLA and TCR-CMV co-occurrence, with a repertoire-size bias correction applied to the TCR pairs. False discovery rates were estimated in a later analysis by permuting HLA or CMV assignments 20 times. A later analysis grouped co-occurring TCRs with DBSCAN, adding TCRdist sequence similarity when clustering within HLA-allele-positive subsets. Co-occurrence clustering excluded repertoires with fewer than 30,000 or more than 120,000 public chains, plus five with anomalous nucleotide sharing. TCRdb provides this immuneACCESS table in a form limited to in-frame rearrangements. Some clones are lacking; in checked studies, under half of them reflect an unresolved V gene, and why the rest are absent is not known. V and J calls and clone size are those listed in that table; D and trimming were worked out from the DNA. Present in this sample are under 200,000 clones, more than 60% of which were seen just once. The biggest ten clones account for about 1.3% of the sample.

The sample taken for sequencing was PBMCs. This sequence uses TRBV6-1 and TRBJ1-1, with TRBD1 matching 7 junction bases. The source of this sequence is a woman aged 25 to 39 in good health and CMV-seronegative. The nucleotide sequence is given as TGTGCCAGCAGTAGGGACAGCACAGAAGCTTTCTTT. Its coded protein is CASSRDSTEAFF.